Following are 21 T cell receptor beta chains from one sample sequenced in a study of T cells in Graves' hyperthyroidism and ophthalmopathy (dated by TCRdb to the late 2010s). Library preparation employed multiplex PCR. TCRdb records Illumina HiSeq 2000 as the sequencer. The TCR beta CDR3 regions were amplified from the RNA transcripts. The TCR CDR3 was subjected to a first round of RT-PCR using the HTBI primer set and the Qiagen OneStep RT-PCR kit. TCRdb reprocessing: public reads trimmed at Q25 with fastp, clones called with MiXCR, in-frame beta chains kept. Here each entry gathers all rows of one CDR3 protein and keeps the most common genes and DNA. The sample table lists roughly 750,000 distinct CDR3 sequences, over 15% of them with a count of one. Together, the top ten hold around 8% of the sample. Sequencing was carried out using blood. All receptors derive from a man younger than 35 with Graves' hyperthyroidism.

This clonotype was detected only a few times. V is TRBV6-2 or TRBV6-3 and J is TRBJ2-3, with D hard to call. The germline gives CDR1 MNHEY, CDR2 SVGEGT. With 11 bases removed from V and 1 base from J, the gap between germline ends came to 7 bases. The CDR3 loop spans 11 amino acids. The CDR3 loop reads CAARGTDTQYF. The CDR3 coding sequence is TGTGCCGCAAGGGGCACAGATACGCAGTATTTT.

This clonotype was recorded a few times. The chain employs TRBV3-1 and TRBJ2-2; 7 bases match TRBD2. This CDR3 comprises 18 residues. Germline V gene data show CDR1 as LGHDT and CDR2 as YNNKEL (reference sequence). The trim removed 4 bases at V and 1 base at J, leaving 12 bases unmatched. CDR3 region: CASSPRWRGRQNTGELFF. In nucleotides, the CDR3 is TGTGCCAGCAGCCCTCGTTGGCGCGGGAGACAGAACACCGGGGAGCTGTTTTTT.

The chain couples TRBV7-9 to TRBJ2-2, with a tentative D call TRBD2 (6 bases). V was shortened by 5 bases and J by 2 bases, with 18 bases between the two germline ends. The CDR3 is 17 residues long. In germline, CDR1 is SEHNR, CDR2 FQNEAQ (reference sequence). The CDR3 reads CASSPTSSVLNTGELFF. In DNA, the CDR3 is TGTGCCAGCAGCCCTACTTCTAGCGTACTAAACACCGGGGAGCTGTTTTTT.

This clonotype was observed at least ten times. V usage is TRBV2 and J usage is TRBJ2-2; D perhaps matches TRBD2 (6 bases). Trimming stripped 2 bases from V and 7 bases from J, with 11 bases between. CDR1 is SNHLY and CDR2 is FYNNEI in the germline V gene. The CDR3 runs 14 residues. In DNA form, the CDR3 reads TGTGCCAGCAGTGAATCGGCTAGCGTCGGGGAGCTGTTTTTT. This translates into CASSESASVGELFF.

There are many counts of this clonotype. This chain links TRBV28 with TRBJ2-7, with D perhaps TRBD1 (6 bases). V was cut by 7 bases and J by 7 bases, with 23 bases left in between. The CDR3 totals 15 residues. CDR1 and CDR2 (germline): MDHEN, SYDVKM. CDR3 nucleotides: TGTGCCAGCACGTCGACGGGCAGGGGCATGGGAGAGCAGTACTTC. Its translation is CASTSTGRGMGEQYF. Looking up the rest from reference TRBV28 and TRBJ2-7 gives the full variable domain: DVKVTQSSRYLVKRTGEKVFLECVQDMDHENMFWYRQDPGLGLRLIYFSYDVKMKEKGDIPEGYSVSREKKERFSLILESASTNQTSMYLCASTSTGRGMGEQYFGPGTRLTVT.

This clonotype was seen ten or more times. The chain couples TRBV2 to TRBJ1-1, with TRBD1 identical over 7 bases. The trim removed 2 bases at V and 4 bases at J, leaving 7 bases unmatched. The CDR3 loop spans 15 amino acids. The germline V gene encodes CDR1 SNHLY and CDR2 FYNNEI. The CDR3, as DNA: TGTGCCAGCAGTGAACGTACAGGGGAAGTCACTGAAGCTTTCTTT. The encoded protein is CASSERTGEVTEAFF.

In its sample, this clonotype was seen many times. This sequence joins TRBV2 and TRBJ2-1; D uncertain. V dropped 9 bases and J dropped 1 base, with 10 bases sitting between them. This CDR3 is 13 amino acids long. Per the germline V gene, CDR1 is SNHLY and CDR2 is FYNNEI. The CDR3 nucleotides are TGTGCCAGTCAGGAAGATTCCTACAATGAGCAGTTCTTC. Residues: CASQEDSYNEQFF.

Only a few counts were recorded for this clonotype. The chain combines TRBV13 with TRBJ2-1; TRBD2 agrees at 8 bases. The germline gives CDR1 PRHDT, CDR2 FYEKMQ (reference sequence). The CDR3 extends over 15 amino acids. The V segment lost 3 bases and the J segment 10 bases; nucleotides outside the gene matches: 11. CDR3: CASSFNPGLGTEQFF. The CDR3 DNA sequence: TGTGCCAGCAGCTTTAACCCGGGACTAGGGACGGAGCAGTTCTTC.

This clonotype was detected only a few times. The CDR3 protein is CRASTGTDTQYF. For the CDR3, the DNA is TGCAGGGCCTCGACAGGCACAGATACGCAGTATTTT. V gene TRBV20-1 combines with J gene TRBJ2-3; possibly TRBD1 for D (5 bases). This CDR3 has 12 amino acids. The germline V gene has CDR1 DFQATT and CDR2 SNEGSKA (reference sequence).

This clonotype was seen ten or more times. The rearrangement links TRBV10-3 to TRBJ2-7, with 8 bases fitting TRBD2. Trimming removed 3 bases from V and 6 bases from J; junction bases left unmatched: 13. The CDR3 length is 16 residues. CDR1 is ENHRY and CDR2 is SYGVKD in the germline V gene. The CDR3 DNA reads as TGTGCCATCAGTGATTCCGGGAGGGCCAATGGTGGCGAGCAGTACTTC. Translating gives CAISDSGRANGGEQYF.

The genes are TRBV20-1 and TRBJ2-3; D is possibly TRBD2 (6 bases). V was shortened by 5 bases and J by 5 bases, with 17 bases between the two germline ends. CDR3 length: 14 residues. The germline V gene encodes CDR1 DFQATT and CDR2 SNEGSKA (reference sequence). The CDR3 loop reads CSARSGRRGDTQYF. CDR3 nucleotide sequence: TGCAGTGCTCGTAGCGGAAGGAGAGGAGATACGCAGTATTTT.

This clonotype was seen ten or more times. The CDR3, as DNA: TGTGCCAGCACCGCAGGGGGAGGAGAGACCCAGTACTTC. Translated: CASTAGGGETQYF. V gene TRBV2 combines with J gene TRBJ2-5; tentative D call: TRBD1 (7 bases). The CDR3 runs to 13 residues. The V gene's germline CDR1 is SNHLY and CDR2 FYNNEI. With 7 bases removed from V and 4 bases from J, the gap between germline ends came to 13 bases.

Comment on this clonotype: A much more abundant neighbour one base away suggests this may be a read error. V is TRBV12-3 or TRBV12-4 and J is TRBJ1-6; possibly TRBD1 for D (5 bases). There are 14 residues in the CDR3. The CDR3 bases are TGTGCCGGCAGTAAGCAGGGTAAAGATTCACCCCTCCACTTT. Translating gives CAGSKQGKDSPLHF.

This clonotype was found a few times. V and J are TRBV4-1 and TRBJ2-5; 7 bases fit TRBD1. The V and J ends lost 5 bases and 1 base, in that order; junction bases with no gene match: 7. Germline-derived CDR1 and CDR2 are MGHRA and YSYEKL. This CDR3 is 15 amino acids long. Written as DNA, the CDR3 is TGCGCCAGCAGCTTCCGGACAGGTCCCCAAGAGACCCAGTACTTC. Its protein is CASSFRTGPQETQYF.

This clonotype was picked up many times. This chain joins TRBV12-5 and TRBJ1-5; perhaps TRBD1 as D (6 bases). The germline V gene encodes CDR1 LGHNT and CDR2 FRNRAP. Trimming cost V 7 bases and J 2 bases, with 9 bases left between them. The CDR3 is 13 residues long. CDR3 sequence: CASAGAGNQPQHF. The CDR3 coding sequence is TGTGCTAGTGCGGGGGCGGGCAATCAGCCCCAGCATTTT.

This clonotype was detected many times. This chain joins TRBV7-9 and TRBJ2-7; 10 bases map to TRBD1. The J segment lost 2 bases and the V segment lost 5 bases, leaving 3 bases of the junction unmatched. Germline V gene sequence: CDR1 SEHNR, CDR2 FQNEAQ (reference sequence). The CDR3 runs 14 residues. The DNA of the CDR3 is TGTGCCAGCAGCGGCGGACAGGGGGCCTACGAGCAGTACTTC. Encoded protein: CASSGGQGAYEQYF.

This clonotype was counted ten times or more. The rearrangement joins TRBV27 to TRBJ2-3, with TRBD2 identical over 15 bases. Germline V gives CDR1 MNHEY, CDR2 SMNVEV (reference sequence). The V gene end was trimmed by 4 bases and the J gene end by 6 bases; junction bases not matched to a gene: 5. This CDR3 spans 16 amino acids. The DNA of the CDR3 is TGTGCCAGCAGTTCCGGACTAGCGGGAGGGTTTGATACGCAGTATTTT. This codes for CASSSGLAGGFDTQYF.

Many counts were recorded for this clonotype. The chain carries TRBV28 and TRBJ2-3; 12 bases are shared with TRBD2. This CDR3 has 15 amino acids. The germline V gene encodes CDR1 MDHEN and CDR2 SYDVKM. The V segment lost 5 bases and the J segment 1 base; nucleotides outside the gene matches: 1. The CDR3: CASSRLAGGTDTQYF. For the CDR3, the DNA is TGTGCCAGCAGTAGACTAGCGGGAGGCACAGATACGCAGTATTTT.

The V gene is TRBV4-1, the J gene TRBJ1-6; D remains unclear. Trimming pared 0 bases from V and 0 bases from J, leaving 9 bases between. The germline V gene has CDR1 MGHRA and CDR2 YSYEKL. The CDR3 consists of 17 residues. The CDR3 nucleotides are TGCGCCAGCAGCCAAGATGGGAGGAGCTCCTATAATTCACCCCTCCACTTT. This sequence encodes CASSQDGRSSYNSPLHF.

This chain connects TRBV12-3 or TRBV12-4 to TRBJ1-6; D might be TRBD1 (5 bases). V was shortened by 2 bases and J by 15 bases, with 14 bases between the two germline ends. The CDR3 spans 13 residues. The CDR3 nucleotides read TGTGCCAGCAGTTTAACCACTAGGGGTATCCTCCACTTT. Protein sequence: CASSLTTRGILHF.

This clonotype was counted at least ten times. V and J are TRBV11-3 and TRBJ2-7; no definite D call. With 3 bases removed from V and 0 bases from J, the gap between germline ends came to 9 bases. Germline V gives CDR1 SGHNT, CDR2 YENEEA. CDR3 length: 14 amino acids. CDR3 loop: CASSFSVNSYEQYF. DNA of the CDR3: TGTGCCAGCAGCTTCTCGGTGAACTCCTACGAGCAGTACTTC. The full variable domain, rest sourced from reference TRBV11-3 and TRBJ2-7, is EAGVVQSPRYKIIEKKQPVAFWCNPISGHNTLYWYLQNLGQGPELLIRYENEEAVDDSQLPKDRFSAERLKGVDSTLKIQPAELGDSAVYLCASSFSVNSYEQYFGPGTRLTVT.